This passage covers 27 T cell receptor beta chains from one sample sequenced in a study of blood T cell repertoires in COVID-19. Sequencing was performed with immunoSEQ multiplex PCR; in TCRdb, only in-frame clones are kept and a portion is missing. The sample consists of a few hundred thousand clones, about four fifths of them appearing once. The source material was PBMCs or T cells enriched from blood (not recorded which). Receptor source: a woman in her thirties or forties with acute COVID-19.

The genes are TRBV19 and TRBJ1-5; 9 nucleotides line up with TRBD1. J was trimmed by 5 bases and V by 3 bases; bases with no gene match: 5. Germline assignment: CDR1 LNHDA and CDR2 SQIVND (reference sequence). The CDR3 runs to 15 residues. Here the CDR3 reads CASSMHTGGDQPQHF. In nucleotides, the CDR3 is TGTGCCAGTAGTATGCATACAGGGGGCGATCAGCCCCAGCATTTT.

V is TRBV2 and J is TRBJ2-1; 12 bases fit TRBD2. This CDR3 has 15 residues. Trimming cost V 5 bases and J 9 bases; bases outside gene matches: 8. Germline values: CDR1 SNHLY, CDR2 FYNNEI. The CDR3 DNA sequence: TGTGCCAGCAGTCGAGGACTAGCGGGGACCTTTGAGCAGTTCTTC. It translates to CASSRGLAGTFEQFF.

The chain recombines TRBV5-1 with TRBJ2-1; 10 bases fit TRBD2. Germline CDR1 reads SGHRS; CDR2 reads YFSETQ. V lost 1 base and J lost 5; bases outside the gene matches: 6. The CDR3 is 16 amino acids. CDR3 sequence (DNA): TGCGCCAGCAGCTTGCTCACTAGCGGGGCCAACAATGAGCAGTTCTTC. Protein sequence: CASSLLTSGANNEQFF.

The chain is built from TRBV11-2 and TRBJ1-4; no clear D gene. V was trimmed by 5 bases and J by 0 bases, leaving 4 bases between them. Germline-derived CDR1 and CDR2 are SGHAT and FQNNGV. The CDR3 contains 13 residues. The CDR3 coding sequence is TGTGCCAGCAGCCCTTCAACTAATGAAAAACTGTTTTTT. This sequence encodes CASSPSTNEKLFF.

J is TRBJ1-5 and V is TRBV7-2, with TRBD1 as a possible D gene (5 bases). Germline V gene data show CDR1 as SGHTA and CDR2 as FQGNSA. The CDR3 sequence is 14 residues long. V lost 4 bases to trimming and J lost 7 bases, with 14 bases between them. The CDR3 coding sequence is TGTGCCAGCAGCTCGGACCGGGGGGGGCAGCCCCAGCATTTT. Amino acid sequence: CASSSDRGGQPQHF.

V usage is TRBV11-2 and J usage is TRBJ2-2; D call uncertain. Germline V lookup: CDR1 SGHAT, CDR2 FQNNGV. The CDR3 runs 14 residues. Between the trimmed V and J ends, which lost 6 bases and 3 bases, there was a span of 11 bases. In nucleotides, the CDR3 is TGTGCCAGCAGTCCCGCCGCAGACACCGGGGAGCTGTTTTTT. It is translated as CASSPAADTGELFF.

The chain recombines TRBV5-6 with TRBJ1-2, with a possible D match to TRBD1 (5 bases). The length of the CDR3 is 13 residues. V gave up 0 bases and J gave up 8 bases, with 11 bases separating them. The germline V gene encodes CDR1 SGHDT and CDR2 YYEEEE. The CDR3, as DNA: TGTGCCAGCAGCTTGGTTGGGGCAGAAGGCTACACCTTC. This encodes CASSLVGAEGYTF. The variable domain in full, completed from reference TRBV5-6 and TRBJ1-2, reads DAGVTQSPTHLIKTRGQQVTLRCSPKSGHDTVSWYQQALGQGPQFIFQYYEEEERQRGNFPDRFSGHQFPNYSSELNVNALLLGDSALYLCASSLVGAEGYTFGSGTRLTVV.

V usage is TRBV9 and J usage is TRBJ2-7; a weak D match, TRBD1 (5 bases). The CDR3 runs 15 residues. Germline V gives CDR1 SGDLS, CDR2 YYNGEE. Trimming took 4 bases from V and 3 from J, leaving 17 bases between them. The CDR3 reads CASSPHGAGNYEQYF. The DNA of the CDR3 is TGTGCCAGCAGCCCCCATGGGGCAGGGAACTACGAGCAGTACTTC. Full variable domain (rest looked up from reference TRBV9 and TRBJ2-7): DSGVTQTPKHLITATGQRVTLRCSPRSGDLSVYWYQQSLDQGLQFLIQYYNGEERAKGNILERFSAQQFPDLHSELNLSSLELGDSALYFCASSPHGAGNYEQYFGPGTRLTVT.

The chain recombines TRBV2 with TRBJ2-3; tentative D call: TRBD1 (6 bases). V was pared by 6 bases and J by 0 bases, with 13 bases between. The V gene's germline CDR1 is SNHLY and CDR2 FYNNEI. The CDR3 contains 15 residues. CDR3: CASRQGISSTDTQYF. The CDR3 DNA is TGTGCCAGCAGACAGGGTATATCTAGCACAGATACGCAGTATTTT.

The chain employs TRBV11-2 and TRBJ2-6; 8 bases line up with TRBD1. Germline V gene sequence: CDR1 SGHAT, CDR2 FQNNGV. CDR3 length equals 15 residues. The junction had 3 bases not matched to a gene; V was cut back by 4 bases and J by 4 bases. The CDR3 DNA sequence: TGTGCCAGCAGCTCAACAGGGGGAGGGGCCAACGTCCTGACTTTC. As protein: CASSSTGGGANVLTF.

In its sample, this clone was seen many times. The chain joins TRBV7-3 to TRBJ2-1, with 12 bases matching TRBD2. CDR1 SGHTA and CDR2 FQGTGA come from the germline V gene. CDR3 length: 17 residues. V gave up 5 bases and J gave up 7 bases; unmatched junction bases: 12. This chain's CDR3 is CASSLTTTSGSLNEQFF. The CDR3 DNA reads TGTGCCAGCAGCCTTACGACGACTAGCGGGAGTCTGAATGAGCAGTTCTTC.

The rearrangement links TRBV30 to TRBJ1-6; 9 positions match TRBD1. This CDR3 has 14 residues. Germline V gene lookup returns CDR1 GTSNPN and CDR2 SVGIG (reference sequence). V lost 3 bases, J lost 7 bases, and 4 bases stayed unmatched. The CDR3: CAWSRDRVNSPLHF. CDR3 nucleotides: TGTGCCTGGAGCCGGGACAGGGTGAATTCACCCCTCCACTTT.

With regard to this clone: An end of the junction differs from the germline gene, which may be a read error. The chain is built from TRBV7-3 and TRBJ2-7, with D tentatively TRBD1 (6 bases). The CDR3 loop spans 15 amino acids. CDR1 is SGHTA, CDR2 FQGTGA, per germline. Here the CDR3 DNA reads TGTGCCAGCAGCCTAACCGGGACACTTGGCTACGAGCAGTACTTC. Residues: CASSLTGTLGYEQYF.

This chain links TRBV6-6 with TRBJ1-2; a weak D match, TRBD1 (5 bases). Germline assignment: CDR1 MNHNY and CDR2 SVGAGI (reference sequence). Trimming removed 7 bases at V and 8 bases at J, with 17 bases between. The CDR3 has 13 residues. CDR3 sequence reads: CASTIYQGQGYTF. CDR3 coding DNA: TGTGCCAGCACCATTTATCAGGGCCAAGGCTACACCTTC.

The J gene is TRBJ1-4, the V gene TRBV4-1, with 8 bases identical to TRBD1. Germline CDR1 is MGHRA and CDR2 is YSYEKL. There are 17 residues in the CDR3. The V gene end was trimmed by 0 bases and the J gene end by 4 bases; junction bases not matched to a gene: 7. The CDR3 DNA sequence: TGCGCCAGCAGCCAAGATCTTGCCACAGGGGGTAATGAAAAACTGTTTTTT. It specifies CASSQDLATGGNEKLFF.

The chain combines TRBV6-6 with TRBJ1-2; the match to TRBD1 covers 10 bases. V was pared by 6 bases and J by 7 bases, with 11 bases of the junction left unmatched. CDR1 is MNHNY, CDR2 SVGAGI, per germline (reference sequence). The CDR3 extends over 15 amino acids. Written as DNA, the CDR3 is TGTGCCAGCAGCCTAGCGACAGGGGGCCTCGGTGGCTACACCTTC. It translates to CASSLATGGLGGYTF.

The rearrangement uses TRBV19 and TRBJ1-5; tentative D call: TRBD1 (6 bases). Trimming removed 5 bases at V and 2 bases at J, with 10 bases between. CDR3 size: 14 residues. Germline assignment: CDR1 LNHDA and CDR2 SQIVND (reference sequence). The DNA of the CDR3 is TGTGCCAGTAGTCCAAGACAGGGCAATCAGCCCCAGCATTTT. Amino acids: CASSPRQGNQPQHF.

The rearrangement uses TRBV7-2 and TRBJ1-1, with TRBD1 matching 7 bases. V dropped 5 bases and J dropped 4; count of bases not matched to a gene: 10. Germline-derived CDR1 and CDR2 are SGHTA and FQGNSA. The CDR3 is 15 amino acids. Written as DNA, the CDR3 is TGTGCCAGCAGCACCTCGACAGGGTCGGTCACTGAAGCTTTCTTT. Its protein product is CASSTSTGSVTEAFF. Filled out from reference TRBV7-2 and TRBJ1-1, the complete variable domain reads GAGVSQSPSNKVTEKGKDVELRCDPISGHTALYWYRQSLGQGLEFLIYFQGNSAPDKSGLPSDRFSAERTGGSVSTLTIQRTQQEDSAVYLCASSTSTGSVTEAFFGQGTRLTVV.

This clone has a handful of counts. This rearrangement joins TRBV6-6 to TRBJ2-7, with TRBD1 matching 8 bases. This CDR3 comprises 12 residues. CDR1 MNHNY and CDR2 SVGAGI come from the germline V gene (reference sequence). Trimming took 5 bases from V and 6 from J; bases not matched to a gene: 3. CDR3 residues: CASSTTGVEQYF. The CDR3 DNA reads TGTGCCAGCAGTACGACAGGGGTCGAGCAGTACTTC.

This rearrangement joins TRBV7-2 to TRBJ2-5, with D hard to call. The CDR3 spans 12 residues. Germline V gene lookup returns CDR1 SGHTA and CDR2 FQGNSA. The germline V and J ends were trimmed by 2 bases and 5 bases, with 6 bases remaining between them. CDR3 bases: TGTGCCAGCAGCTTATCCTTGGAGACCCAGTACTTC. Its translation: CASSLSLETQYF.

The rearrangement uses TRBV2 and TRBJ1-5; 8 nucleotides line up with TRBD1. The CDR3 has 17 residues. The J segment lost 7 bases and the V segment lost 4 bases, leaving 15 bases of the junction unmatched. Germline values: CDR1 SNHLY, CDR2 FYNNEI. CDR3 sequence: CASSVRLGQGRLQPQHF. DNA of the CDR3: TGTGCCAGCAGTGTCCGGTTAGGACAGGGTCGATTGCAGCCCCAGCATTTT.

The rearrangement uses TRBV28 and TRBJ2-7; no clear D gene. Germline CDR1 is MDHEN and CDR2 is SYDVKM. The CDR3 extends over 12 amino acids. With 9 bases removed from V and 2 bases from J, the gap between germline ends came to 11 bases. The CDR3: CASHQVTYEQYF. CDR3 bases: TGTGCCAGTCACCAGGTTACCTACGAGCAGTACTTC.

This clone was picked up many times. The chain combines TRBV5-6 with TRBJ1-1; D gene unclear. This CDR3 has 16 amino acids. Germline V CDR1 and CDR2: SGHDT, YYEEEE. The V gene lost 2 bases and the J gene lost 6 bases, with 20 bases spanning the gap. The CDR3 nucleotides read TGTGCCAGCAGCTTTCGGCTACGGGCCCCCGGGGCTGAAGCTTTCTTT. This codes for CASSFRLRAPGAEAFF.

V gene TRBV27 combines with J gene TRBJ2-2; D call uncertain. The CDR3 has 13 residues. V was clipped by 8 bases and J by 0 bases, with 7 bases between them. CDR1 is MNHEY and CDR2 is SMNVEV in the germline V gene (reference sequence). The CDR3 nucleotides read TGTGCCAGCCGAGGCTCGAACACCGGGGAGCTGTTTTTT. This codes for CASRGSNTGELFF.

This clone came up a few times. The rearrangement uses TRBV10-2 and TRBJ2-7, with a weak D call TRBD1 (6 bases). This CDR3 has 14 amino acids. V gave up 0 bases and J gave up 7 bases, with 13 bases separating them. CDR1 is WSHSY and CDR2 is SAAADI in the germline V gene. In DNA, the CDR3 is TGCGCCAGCAGTGAGTCAGTACAGGGTTGGGAGCAGTACTTC. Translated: CASSESVQGWEQYF.

Here the CDR3 reads CASSDRVSTEAFF. As DNA, the CDR3 is TGTGCCAGCAGCGACAGGGTATCAACTGAAGCTTTCTTT. The chain is built from TRBV9 and TRBJ1-1, with D perhaps TRBD1 (6 bases). CDR3 length: 13 amino acids. The germline V and J ends were trimmed by 3 bases and 5 bases, with 11 bases remaining between them. Looked up from germline, CDR1 is SGDLS and CDR2 is YYNGEE.

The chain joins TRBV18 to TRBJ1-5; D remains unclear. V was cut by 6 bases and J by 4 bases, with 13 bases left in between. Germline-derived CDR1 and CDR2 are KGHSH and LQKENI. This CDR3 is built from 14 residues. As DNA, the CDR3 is TGTGCCAGCTCCCGGATCGAGGGAAATCAGCCCCAGCATTTT. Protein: CASSRIEGNQPQHF.